Included here is one T cell receptor beta chain sequence, with context. Though nominally healthy at sampling, donors likely had unrecorded immune exposures. Researchers ran the PCR with 60 Vbeta and 13 Jbeta primers. Data came from immunoSEQ multiplex PCR; TCRdb stores just in-frame clones and leaves some out. The sample shows some 120,000 clones, around two thirds of them seen only once. The J segment lost 1 base and the V segment lost 1 base, leaving 6 bases of the junction unmatched. Germline V CDR1 and CDR2: SEHNR, FQNEAQ (reference sequence). The CDR3 extends over 17 amino acids. These data come from a study of cytomegalovirus exposure and HLA in healthy donors.

This TCR came from a human donor in good health. Sequenced input: PBMCs. This sequence joins TRBV7-9 and TRBJ2-4; 8 bases line up with TRBD1. The CDR3 loop is CASSLDGQGMAKNIQYF. The CDR3 DNA is TGTGCCAGCAGCTTAGATGGACAGGGAATGGCCAAAAACATTCAGTACTTC.